The 23 T cell receptor beta chains in this list originate from one sample, sequenced in a study of T-cell reconstitution after alpha-beta-depleted transplantation in children. The library targeted TCRbeta and was prepared with unique molecular identifiers. TCRdb re-derived calls from the PCR reads in MiXCR, one entry per CDR3 protein. The sample holds 170,000 or so distinct CDR3 sequences, roughly 6.8% seen once. Sequenced here: PBMCs from the stem cell graft donor, sampled from the stem cell graft. The receptors originated from a human donor who donated a stem cell graft to a child with Wiskott-Aldrich syndrome.

In this sample, this clonotype turned up many times. V gene TRBV6-5 combines with J gene TRBJ2-7, with a possible D match to TRBD1 (6 bases). The CDR3 loop spans 15 amino acids. Trimming pared 2 bases from V and 0 bases from J, leaving 11 bases between. The germline V gene encodes CDR1 MNHEY and CDR2 SVGAGI. For the CDR3, the DNA is TGTGCCAGCAGTTACAAAGGGGGTGACTCCTACGAGCAGTACTTC. It translates to CASSYKGGDSYEQYF.

This clonotype was observed a handful of times. The V gene is TRBV11-2, the J gene TRBJ2-7; the D gene could be TRBD1 or TRBD2 (5 bases each). Per the germline V gene, CDR1 is SGHAT and CDR2 is FQNNGV. The V end was cut by 4 bases, the J end by 2 bases, with 6 bases between. The CDR3 extends over 12 amino acids. CDR3 in amino acids: CASSWGTYEQYF. The CDR3 nucleotides are TGTGCCAGCAGCTGGGGGACCTACGAGCAGTACTTC.

The table lists this clonotype with many counts. The rearrangement joins TRBV5-8 to TRBJ2-7; TRBD1 is a possible D gene (6 bases). This CDR3 comprises 15 residues. Per the germline V gene, CDR1 is SGHTS and CDR2 is YDEGEE. Trimming removed 3 bases at V and 0 bases at J, with 13 bases between. CDR3 protein: CASSWEPTGSYEQYF. CDR3 DNA: TGTGCCAGCAGCTGGGAACCGACAGGCTCCTACGAGCAGTACTTC. The full variable domain, rest sourced from reference TRBV5-8 and TRBJ2-7, is EAGVTQSPTHLIKTRGQQATLRCSPISGHTSVYWYQQALGLGLQFLLWYDEGEERNRGNFPPRFSGRQFPNYSSELNVNALELEDSALYLCASSWEPTGSYEQYFGPGTRLTVT.

The chain has TRBV5-1 and TRBJ2-1, with D possibly TRBD1 on 6 matching bases. This CDR3 region has 14 residues. Germline CDR1 SGHRS, CDR2 YFSETQ. Trimming removed 4 bases from V and 0 bases from J, with 8 bases in between. The CDR3: CASSTGSSYNEQFF. The CDR3 DNA follows: TGCGCCAGCAGCACAGGGAGCTCCTACAATGAGCAGTTCTTC.

This clonotype was observed at least ten times. This chain uses TRBV10-3 with TRBJ1-4; a possible D gene is TRBD1 (5 bases). V gave up 3 bases and J gave up 3 bases, with 11 bases separating them. The CDR3 is made up of 15 amino acids. Germline assignment: CDR1 ENHRY and CDR2 SYGVKD. The CDR3 reads CAISDTQGPNEKLFF. The CDR3 DNA reads TGTGCCATCAGTGACACTCAGGGCCCTAATGAAAAACTGTTTTTT.

The sample holds many counts of this clonotype. This chain uses TRBV2 with TRBJ2-3; 8 nucleotides align to TRBD1. The V segment lost 6 bases and the J segment 4 bases; nucleotides outside the gene matches: 9. The germline V gene has CDR1 SNHLY and CDR2 FYNNEI. This CDR3 has 15 amino acids. Written as DNA, the CDR3 is TGTGCCAGCAGGATGGACAGGGTTGGTGCAGATACGCAGTATTTT. Translated, it gives CASRMDRVGADTQYF.

This clonotype was counted ten times or more. The chain combines TRBV29-1 with TRBJ2-4; D ambiguous. V shed 2 bases and J shed 1 base, with 9 bases lying between them. The length of the CDR3 is 14 residues. The germline V gene has CDR1 SQVTM and CDR2 ANQGSEA. The CDR3 spells CSVESRLAKNIQYF. CDR3 DNA: TGCAGCGTTGAAAGCAGACTCGCCAAAAACATTCAGTACTTC.

The sample holds many counts of this clonotype. J is TRBJ2-5 and V is TRBV27, with 9 positions matching TRBD2. The germline gives CDR1 MNHEY, CDR2 SMNVEV (reference sequence). The CDR3 is 15 amino acids. With 5 bases clipped from V and 4 bases from J, the junction kept 8 bases outside the gene matches. CDR3 nucleotides: TGTGCCAGCAGTCTCCGGGCGGGGGGGCGAGAGACCCAGTACTTC. Translation gives CASSLRAGGRETQYF.

The CDR3 coding sequence is TGTGCCAGCAGCCAAGTGGGGGTCCACGAGCAGTACTTC. It yields the protein CASSQVGVHEQYF. The V call is TRBV3-1, the J call TRBJ2-7; either TRBD1 or TRBD2 may supply D (5 bases each). CDR1 and CDR2 (germline): LGHDT, YNNKEL (reference sequence). The V end lost 1 base, the J end lost 5 bases, and 9 bases lay between the germline ends. The CDR3 covers 13 residues.

This clonotype has a handful of counts. The chain has TRBV30 and TRBJ1-5; 8 bases are a match to TRBD1. The V gene end was trimmed by 5 bases and the J gene end by 1 base; junction bases not matched to a gene: 7. Looked up from germline, CDR1 is GTSNPN and CDR2 is SVGIG (reference sequence). CDR3 length: 15 amino acids. The CDR3 is CAWENQGASNQPQHF. In nucleotides, the CDR3 is TGTGCCTGGGAAAATCAGGGGGCGAGCAATCAGCCCCAGCATTTT.

This clonotype came up many times. The chain has TRBV6-1 and TRBJ2-1; no reliable D call. The germline V gene has CDR1 MNHNS and CDR2 SASEGT. V lost 3 bases, J lost 10 bases, and 10 bases lay in between. CDR3 length: 12 amino acids. The CDR3 loop is CASSDIGAEQFF. The CDR3, as DNA: TGTGCCAGCAGTGATATCGGTGCCGAGCAGTTCTTC.

This clonotype was observed a handful of times. The rearrangement joins TRBV6-1 to TRBJ2-3, with 8 bases lining up with TRBD2. Germline V gene sequence: CDR1 MNHNS, CDR2 SASEGT. This CDR3 spans 16 amino acids. Trimming cost V 6 bases and J 2 bases; bases outside gene matches: 10. The CDR3 spells CASSLGLGGNTDTQYF. In DNA, the CDR3 is TGTGCCAGCAGCTTGGGACTAGGGGGAAACACAGATACGCAGTATTTT.

This clonotype was seen at least ten times. The chain employs TRBV20-1 and TRBJ2-5, with 12 positions matching TRBD2. Per germline, CDR1 DFQATT and CDR2 SNEGSKA (reference sequence). J gave up 1 base and V 3 bases, and 6 bases lay outside the gene matches. The CDR3 has 16 residues. The CDR3 DNA is TGCAGTGCTAGGAAACTAGCGGGAGGTTCCCAAGAGACCCAGTACTTC. As protein: CSARKLAGGSQETQYF.

The sample holds many counts of this clonotype. The genes are TRBV18 and TRBJ2-1; 9 positions agree with TRBD2. V shed 3 bases and J 4 bases; nucleotides not matched to a gene: 4. This CDR3 is built from 15 residues. The V gene's germline CDR1 is KGHSH and CDR2 LQKENI. In DNA form, the CDR3 reads TGTGCCAGCTCACCCCAGCTAGCGGGGTACAATGAGCAGTTCTTC. Translated, it gives CASSPQLAGYNEQFF.

In this sample, this clonotype turned up many times. The chain carries TRBV6-1 and TRBJ1-2; 7 bases match TRBD1. Germline trimming cut 6 bases from V and 5 bases from J; bases unmatched to any gene: 9. This CDR3 contains 14 residues. The germline V gene has CDR1 MNHNS and CDR2 SASEGT. The CDR3 DNA follows: TGTGCCAGCAGCGAGACAGGGCGAACTTATGGCTACACCTTC. Residues: CASSETGRTYGYTF.

The genes are TRBV2 and TRBJ1-1; no firm D call. The CDR3 extends over 10 amino acids. Trimming removed 8 bases at V and 3 bases at J, with 4 bases between. Germline V CDR1 and CDR2: SNHLY, FYNNEI. CDR3 coding DNA: TGTGCCAGCCGGTACACTGAAGCTTTCTTT. This gives the protein CASRYTEAFF.

This clonotype came up a few times. The chain employs TRBV30 and TRBJ2-5, with D maybe TRBD2 (6 bases). Germline loops: CDR1 GTSNPN, CDR2 SVGIG (reference sequence). The CDR3 length is 13 residues. V lost 0 bases and J 7 bases, leaving 12 bases between the germline ends. The CDR3 nucleotides read TGTGCCTGGAGTGTATTGGGACTGGGGACCCAGTACTTC. It specifies CAWSVLGLGTQYF.

This clonotype was observed at least ten times. The germline gene is not matched at one end of the junction; a read error may be the cause. The chain joins TRBV12-3 or TRBV12-4 to TRBJ1-3; 7 nucleotides align to TRBD1. CDR3 length: 15 residues. The CDR3 nucleotides read TGTGCCAGCGGTTTACAGGGGCTGACTGGAAACACCATATATTTT. This gives the protein CASGLQGLTGNTIYF.

This clonotype showed up many times. The chain links TRBV12-3 or TRBV12-4 to TRBJ1-2; D is possibly TRBD1 (5 bases). V was pared by 8 bases and J by 7 bases, with 14 bases between. The CDR3 runs to 12 residues. CDR3 sequence: CASLSGGGGYTF. As DNA, the CDR3 is TGTGCCAGCTTATCGGGGGGTGGTGGCTACACCTTC.

This clonotype has ten or more counts. This chain links TRBV12-3 or TRBV12-4 with TRBJ1-1; D unclear. Deletions cut 1 base from V and 1 base from J, with 4 bases between. This CDR3 contains 13 residues. The CDR3 bases are TGTGCCAGCAGTTTAGTGGAGAACACTGAAGCTTTCTTT. Its translation: CASSLVENTEAFF.

This clonotype appeared many times. The V call is TRBV6-5, the J call TRBJ2-1; 9 bases align to TRBD1. With V trimmed by 0 bases and J by 6 bases, 12 bases remained unmatched. The germline V gene encodes CDR1 MNHEY and CDR2 SVGAGI. The CDR3 is 18 amino acids. The DNA for the CDR3 is TGTGCCAGCAGTTACTCTCACCCCCGGGACAGGGCGGGCAATGAGCAGTTCTTC. It translates to CASSYSHPRDRAGNEQFF.

This clonotype has at least ten counts. The chain has TRBV30 and TRBJ2-2; D is unresolved. Germline V gene sequence: CDR1 GTSNPN, CDR2 SVGIG (reference sequence). With 3 bases removed from V and 2 bases from J, the gap between germline ends came to 4 bases. This CDR3 is 12 amino acids long. The chain's CDR3 is CAWRINTGELFF. The CDR3 DNA is TGTGCCTGGAGGATCAACACCGGGGAGCTGTTTTTT. Combining the CDR3 with reference TRBV30 and TRBJ2-2 gives the whole variable domain SQTIHQWPATLVQPVGSPLSLECTVEGTSNPNLYWYRQAAGRGLQLLFYSVGIGQISSEVPQNLSASRPQDRQFILSSKKLLLSDSGFYLCAWRINTGELFFGEGSRLTVL.

The rearrangement links TRBV28 to TRBJ2-5; 10 nucleotides align to TRBD2. With V trimmed by 10 bases and J by 1 base, 9 bases remained unmatched. The CDR3 consists of 15 residues. Germline CDR1 is MDHEN and CDR2 is SYDVKM. In DNA form, the CDR3 reads TGTGCCACCAATCTAGCGGGGGAAATCCAAGAGACCCAGTACTTC. This gives the protein CATNLAGEIQETQYF.